Below, 3 T cell receptor beta chains from the same sample are listed, as sequenced in a study of cytomegalovirus exposure and HLA in healthy donors. Researchers ran the PCR with 60 Vbeta and 13 Jbeta primers. The protocol was immunoSEQ multiplex PCR, while the TCRdb copy is restricted to in-frame clones and leaves out a portion. Of 140,000 to 150,000 clones listed, 60% to 80% are singletons. Material: PBMCs. The receptors here all came from a woman aged 30 to 39 in good health and CMV-seronegative.

The V call is TRBV29-1, the J call TRBJ2-3, with TRBD1 matching 10 bases. Trimming cost V 7 bases and J 2 bases; bases outside gene matches: 6. The CDR3 has 14 amino acids. Germline V gene data show CDR1 as SQVTM and CDR2 as ANQGSEA. CDR3 nucleotide sequence: TGCAGCGGAATGACAGGGGGCGTCACAGATACGCAGTATTTT. As protein: CSGMTGGVTDTQYF.

The chain links TRBV6-5 to TRBJ1-5; D is undetermined. Germline V gene lookup returns CDR1 MNHEY and CDR2 SVGAGI. The CDR3 has 12 residues. Deletions cut 6 bases from V and 9 bases from J, with 12 bases between. The CDR3 DNA is TGTGCCAGCAGGGCGGGAGACGGGCCCCAGCATTTT. It codes for CASRAGDGPQHF.

This clone turned up a few times. The CDR3 DNA reads as TGTGCCAGCAGCTTTGTCTCAGGAGGCTCCTACGAGCAGTACTTC. Residues: CASSFVSGGSYEQYF. V is TRBV5-4 and J is TRBJ2-7, with D tentatively TRBD2 (5 bases). Germline V gene data show CDR1 as SGHNT and CDR2 as YYREEE (reference sequence). The germline V and J ends were trimmed by 2 bases and 0 bases, with 12 bases remaining between them. This CDR3 contains 15 residues. Together with reference TRBV5-4 and TRBJ2-7, the CDR3 gives the full variable domain: ETGVTQSPTHLIKTRGQQVTLRCSSQSGHNTVSWYQQALGQGPQFIFQYYREEENGRGNFPPRFSGLQFPNYSSELNVNALELDDSALYLCASSFVSGGSYEQYFGPGTRLTVT.